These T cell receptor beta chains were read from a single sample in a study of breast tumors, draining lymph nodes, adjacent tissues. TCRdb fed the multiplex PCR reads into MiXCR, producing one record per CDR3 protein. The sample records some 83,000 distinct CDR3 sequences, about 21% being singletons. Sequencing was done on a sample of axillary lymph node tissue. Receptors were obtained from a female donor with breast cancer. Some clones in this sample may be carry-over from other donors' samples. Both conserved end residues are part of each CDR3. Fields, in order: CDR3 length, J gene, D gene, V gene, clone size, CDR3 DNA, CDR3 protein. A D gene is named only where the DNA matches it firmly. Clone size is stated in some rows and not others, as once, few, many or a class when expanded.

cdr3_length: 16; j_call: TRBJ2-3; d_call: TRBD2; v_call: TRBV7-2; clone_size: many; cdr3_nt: TGTGCCAGCAGCTTAGTCCTGGCTAGCGGTACAGATACGCAGTATTTT; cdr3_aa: CASSLVLASGTDTQYF
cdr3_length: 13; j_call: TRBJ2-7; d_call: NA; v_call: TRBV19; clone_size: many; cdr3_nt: TGTGCCAGTAGTAAGTTTCACGGGGGCGAGCAGTACTTC; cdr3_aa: CASSKFHGGEQYF
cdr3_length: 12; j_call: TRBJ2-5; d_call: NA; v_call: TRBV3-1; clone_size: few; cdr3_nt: TGTGCCAGCAGCCAAGATACGGAGACCCAGTACTTC; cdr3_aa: CASSQDTETQYF
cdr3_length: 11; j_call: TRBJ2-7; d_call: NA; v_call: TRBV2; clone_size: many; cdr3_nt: TGTGCCAGCAGGAGGGACGGCGAGCAGTACTTC; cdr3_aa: CASRRDGEQYF
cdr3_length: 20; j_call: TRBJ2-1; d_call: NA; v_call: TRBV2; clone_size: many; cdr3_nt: TGTGCCAGCAGTGAAGGGGCCTTAGAGACTAGTTGGAGCTCCTACAATGAGCAGTTCTTC; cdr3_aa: CASSEGALETSWSSYNEQFF
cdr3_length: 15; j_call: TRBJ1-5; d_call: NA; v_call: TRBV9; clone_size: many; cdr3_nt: TGTGCCAGCAGCCCGCAAGGGGGGCTCGATCAGCCCCAGCATTTT; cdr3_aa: CASSPQGGLDQPQHF
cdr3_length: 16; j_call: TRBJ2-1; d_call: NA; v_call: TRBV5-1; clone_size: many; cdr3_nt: TGCGCCAGCAGCTTGAATGAGCTTAGTACGTACAATGAGCAGTTCTTC; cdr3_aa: CASSLNELSTYNEQFF
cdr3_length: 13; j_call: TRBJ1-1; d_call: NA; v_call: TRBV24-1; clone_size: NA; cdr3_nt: TGTGCCACCAGTGATTTGAACAGGAGAGAAGCTTTCTTT; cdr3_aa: CATSDLNRREAFF
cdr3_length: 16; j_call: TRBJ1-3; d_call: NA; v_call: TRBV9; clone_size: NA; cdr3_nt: TGTGCCAGCAGCGTAGATCCGGCGGTCTCTGAGAACACCATATATTTT; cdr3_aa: CASSVDPAVSENTIYF
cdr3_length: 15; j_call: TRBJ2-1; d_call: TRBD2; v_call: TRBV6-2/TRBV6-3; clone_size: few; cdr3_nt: TGTGCCAGCAGTTGGAGTAGCGGGCCCTACAATGAGCAGTTCTTC; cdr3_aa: CASSWSSGPYNEQFF